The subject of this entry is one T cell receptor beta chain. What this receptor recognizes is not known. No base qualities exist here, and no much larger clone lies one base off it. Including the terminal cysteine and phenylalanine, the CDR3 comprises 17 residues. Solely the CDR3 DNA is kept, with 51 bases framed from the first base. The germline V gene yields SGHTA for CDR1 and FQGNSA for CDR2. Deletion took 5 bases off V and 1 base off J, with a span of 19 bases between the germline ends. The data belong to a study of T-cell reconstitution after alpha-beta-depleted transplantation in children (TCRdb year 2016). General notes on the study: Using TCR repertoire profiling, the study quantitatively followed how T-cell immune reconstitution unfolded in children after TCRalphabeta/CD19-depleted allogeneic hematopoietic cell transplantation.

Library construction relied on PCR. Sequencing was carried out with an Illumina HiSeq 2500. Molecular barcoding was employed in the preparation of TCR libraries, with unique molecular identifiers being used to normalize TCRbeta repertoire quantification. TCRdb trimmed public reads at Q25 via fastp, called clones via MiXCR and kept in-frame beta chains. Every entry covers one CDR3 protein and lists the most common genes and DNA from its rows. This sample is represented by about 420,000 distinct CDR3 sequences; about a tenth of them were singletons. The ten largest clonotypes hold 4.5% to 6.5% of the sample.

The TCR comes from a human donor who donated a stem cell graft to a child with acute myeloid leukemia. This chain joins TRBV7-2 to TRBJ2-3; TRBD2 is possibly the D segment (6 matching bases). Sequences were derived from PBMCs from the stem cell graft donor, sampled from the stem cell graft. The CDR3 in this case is CASSALLTSGGTDTQYF. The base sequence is TGTGCCAGCAGCGCCCTCCTGACGTCGGGGGGCACAGATACGCAGTATTTT.